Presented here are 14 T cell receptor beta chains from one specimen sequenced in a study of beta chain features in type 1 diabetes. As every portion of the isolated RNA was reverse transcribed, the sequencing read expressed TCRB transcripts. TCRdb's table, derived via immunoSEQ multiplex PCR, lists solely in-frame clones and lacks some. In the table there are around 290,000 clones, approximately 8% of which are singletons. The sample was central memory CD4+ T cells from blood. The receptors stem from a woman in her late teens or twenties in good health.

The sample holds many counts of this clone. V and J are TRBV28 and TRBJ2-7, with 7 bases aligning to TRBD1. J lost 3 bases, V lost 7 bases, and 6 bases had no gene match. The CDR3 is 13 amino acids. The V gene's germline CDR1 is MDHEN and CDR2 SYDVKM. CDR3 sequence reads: CASNRGIGYEQYV. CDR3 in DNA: TGTGCCAGCAACAGGGGCATCGGCTACGAGCAGTACGTC.

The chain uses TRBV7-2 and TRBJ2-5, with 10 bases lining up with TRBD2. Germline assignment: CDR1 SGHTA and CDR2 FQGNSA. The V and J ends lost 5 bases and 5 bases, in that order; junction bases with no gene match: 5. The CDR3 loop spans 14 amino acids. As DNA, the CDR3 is TGTGCCAGCAGCCGATATAGCGGGGGGGAGACCCAGTACTTC. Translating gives CASSRYSGGETQYF.

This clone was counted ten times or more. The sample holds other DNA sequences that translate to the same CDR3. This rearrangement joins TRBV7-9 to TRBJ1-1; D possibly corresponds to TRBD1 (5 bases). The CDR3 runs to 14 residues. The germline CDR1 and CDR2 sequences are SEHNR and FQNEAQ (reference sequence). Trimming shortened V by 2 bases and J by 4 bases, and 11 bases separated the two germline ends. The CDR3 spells CASSLRGQGTEAFF. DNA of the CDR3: TGTGCCAGCAGCTTAAGGGGCCAGGGCACTGAAGCTTTCTTT. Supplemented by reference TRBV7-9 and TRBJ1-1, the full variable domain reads DTGVSQNPRHKITKRGQNVTFRCDPISEHNRLYWYRQTLGQGPEFLTYFQNEAQLEKSRLLSDRFSAERPKGSFSTLEIQRTEQGDSAMYLCASSLRGQGTEAFFGQGTRLTVV.

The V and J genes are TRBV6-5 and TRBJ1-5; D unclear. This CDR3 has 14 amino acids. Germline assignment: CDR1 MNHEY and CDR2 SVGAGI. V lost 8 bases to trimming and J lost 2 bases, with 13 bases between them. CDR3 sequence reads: CASEGGKGNQPQHF. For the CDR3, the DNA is TGTGCCAGCGAGGGCGGTAAGGGCAATCAGCCCCAGCATTTT.

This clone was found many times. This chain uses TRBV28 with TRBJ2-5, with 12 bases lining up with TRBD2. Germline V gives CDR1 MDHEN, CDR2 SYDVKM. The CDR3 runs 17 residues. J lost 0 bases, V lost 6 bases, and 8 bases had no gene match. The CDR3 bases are TGTGCCAGCAGCCAATCCTCTAGCGGGGGGGACCAAGAGACCCAGTACTTC. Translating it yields CASSQSSSGGDQETQYF.

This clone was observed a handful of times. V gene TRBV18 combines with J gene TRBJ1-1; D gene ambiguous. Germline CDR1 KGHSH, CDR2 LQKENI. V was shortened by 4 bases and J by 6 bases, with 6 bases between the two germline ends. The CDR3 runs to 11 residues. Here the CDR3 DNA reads TGTGCCAGCTCACTTTTGTCTGAAGCTTTCTTT. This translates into CASSLLSEAFF.

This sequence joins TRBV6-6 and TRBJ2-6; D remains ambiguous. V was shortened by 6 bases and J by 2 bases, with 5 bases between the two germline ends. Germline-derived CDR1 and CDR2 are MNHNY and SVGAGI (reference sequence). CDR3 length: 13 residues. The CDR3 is CASSAAGANVLTF. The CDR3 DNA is TGTGCCAGCAGCGCTGCTGGGGCCAACGTCCTGACTTTC.

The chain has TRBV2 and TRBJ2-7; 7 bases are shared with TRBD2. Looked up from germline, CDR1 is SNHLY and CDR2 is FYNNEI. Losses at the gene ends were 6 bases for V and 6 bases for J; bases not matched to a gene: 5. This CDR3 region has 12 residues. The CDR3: CASRTTGGEQYF. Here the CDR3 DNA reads TGTGCCAGCAGGACCACGGGGGGCGAGCAGTACTTC.

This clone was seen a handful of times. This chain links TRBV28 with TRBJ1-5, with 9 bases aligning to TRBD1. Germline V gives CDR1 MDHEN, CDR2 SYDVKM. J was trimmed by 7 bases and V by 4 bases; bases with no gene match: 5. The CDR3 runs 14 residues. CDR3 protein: CASSSGQGRQPQHF. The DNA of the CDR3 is TGTGCCAGCAGTTCGGGACAGGGCAGACAGCCCCAGCATTTT.

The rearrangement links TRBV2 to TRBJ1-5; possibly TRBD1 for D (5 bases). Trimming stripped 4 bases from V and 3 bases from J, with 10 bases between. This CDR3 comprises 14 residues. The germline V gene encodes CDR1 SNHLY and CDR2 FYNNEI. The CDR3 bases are TGTGCCAGCAGTGTCCAGGGCATCAATCAGCCCCAGCATTTT. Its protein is CASSVQGINQPQHF.

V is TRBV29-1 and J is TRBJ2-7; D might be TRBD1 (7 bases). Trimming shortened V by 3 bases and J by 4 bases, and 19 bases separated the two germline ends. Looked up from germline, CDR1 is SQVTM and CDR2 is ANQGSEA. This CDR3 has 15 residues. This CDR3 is CSVELGGGRIYEQYF. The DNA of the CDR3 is TGCAGCGTTGAGTTAGGAGGGGGCCGCATATACGAGCAGTACTTC.

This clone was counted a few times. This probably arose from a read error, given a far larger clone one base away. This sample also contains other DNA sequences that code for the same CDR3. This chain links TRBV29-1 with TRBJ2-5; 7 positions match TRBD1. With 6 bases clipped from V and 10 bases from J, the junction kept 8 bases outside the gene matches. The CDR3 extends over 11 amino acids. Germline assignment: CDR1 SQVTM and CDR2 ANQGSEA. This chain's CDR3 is CSVGQGVGQYF. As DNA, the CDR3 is TGCAGCGTGGGCCAGGGGGTTGGCCAGTACTTC.

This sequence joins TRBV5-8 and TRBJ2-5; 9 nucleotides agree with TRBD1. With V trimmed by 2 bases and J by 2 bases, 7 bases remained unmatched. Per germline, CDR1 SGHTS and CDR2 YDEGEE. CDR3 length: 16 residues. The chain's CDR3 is CASSFGTGLGQETQYF. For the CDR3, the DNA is TGTGCCAGCAGCTTTGGGACAGGGCTAGGGCAAGAGACCCAGTACTTC.

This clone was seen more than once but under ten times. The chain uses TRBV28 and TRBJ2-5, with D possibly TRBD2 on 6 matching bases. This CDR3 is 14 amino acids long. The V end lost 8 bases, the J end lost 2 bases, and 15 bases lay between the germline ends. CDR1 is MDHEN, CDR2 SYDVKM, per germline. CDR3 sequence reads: CASGRGGDQETQYF. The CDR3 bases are TGTGCCAGCGGCCGAGGCGGGGATCAAGAGACCCAGTACTTC.